The T cell receptor (beta chain) described here comes from a study of beta chain features in type 1 diabetes. About the study: What patients shared with healthy donors was a similar profile of age, gender and cell yields.

Reverse transcription of all isolated RNA meant that expressed TCRB transcripts were sequenced. Using immunoSEQ multiplex PCR, the repertoire was profiled, and TCRdb retains in-frame clones only, with some absent. The repertoire includes 200,000 to 250,000 clones, around 65% of them detected once, and about 0.05% sits in the top ten. Notes on the study in general: Reduced insertions and increased deletions marked VDJ junctions in type 1 diabetes patients. For TCRB rearrangement, an influence of HLA type remained unresolved here.

This CDR3 has 12 residues. Germline CDR1 is SQVTM and CDR2 is ANQGSEA. Trimming stripped 7 bases from V and 2 bases from J, with 9 bases between. With regard to this clone: The antigen remains undetermined.

Sequenced material: naive CD4+ T cells from blood. The source is a young man in good health. V gene TRBV29-1 combines with J gene TRBJ1-3; D might be TRBD1 (5 bases). The CDR3 is CSASGTGNTIYF. Here the CDR3 DNA reads TGCAGCGCATCAGGGACTGGAAACACCATATATTTT.